The 22 T cell receptor beta chains given below trace back to one sample, sequenced in a study of cytomegalovirus exposure and HLA in healthy donors. The primer mix had 60 Vbeta and 13 Jbeta primers. Sequencing used immunoSEQ multiplex PCR; TCRdb keeps in-frame clones, though not all of them. The sample consists of some 97,000 clones, 84% of them appearing once. Sequenced: PBMCs. These receptor sequences come from a woman between 18 and 29 years old in good health and CMV-seronegative.

This chain joins TRBV27 and TRBJ2-3; D ambiguous. Trimming took off 3 bases at V and 4 bases at J, with 11 bases between the two ends. CDR3 size: 14 residues. Germline CDR1 MNHEY, CDR2 SMNVEV (reference sequence). The CDR3 reads CASSFLVSPDTQYF. The CDR3 nucleotides read TGTGCCAGCAGTTTCCTCGTATCCCCAGATACGCAGTATTTT.

Of note for this clone: One end of the junction does not line up with germline, which may come from a read error. V usage is TRBV5-1 and J usage is TRBJ2-1; TRBD2 agrees at 8 bases. The germline CDR1 and CDR2 sequences are SGHRS and YFSETQ. CDR3 length: 15 amino acids. CDR3 sequence reads: CAGSVAGTGDNEQFF. The DNA for the CDR3 is TGCGCCGGCAGCGTAGCGGGAACGGGAGACAATGAGCAGTTCTTC.

V and J are TRBV19 and TRBJ2-2, with D possibly matching TRBD1 (5 bases). The CDR3 spans 15 residues. V was shortened by 5 bases and J by 0 bases, with 10 bases between the two germline ends. Germline CDR1 reads LNHDA; CDR2 reads SQIVND (reference sequence). The CDR3 coding sequence is TGTGCCAGTAGTCTCGGACATTCGAACACCGGGGAGCTGTTTTTT. The encoded protein is CASSLGHSNTGELFF.

The chain joins TRBV5-4 to TRBJ2-5, with D perhaps TRBD1 (7 bases). V was trimmed by 2 bases and J by 1 base, leaving 12 bases between them. This CDR3 is built from 15 residues. The V gene's germline CDR1 is SGHNT and CDR2 YYREEE (reference sequence). Here the CDR3 reads CASSLPGGGQETQYF. The DNA of the CDR3 is TGTGCCAGCAGCTTACCAGGGGGAGGCCAAGAGACCCAGTACTTC.

J is TRBJ2-7 and V is TRBV10-3; D is perhaps TRBD2 (5 bases). V was clipped by 3 bases and J by 3 bases, with 21 bases between them. Per germline, CDR1 ENHRY and CDR2 SYGVKD. The CDR3 runs to 17 residues. The CDR3 here is CAISDPELGRTGYEQYF. The CDR3 region has the DNA TGTGCCATCAGTGACCCAGAACTAGGACGGACCGGCTACGAGCAGTACTTC.

V and J are TRBV13 and TRBJ2-1, with TRBD2 matching 7 bases. This CDR3 spans 14 amino acids. CDR1 PRHDT and CDR2 FYEKMQ come from the germline V gene (reference sequence). J gave up 7 bases and V 5 bases, and 8 bases lay outside the gene matches. The CDR3 nucleotides are TGTGCCAGCAGCACCCGACTAGCTGGGAATGAGCAGTTCTTC. Translating it yields CASSTRLAGNEQFF.

Concerning this clone: The sample carries other DNA sequences with the same CDR3. The J gene is TRBJ1-5, the V gene TRBV19; D gene ambiguous. Germline CDR1 reads LNHDA; CDR2 reads SQIVND (reference sequence). This CDR3 has 14 amino acids. With 7 bases removed from V and 0 bases from J, the gap between germline ends came to 10 bases. The CDR3, as DNA: TGTGCCAGTAACGGAGGATATAGCAATCAGCCCCAGCATTTT. The encoded protein is CASNGGYSNQPQHF.

The count of this clone is one. The chain joins TRBV6-1 to TRBJ2-5; tentatively, D is TRBD2 (6 bases). V lost 5 bases and J 4 bases, leaving 17 bases between the germline ends. CDR1 is MNHNS and CDR2 is SASEGT in the germline V gene. This CDR3 has 15 residues. The CDR3 here is CASSTTTGVRETQYF. The DNA of the CDR3 is TGTGCCAGCAGTACCACAACGGGGGTGCGAGAGACCCAGTACTTC.

Remarks on this clone: Relative to the germline gene, one junction end is altered; a read error may explain this. The chain is built from TRBV7-9 and TRBJ1-2, with 8 bases matching TRBD1. The CDR3 is 13 amino acids. CDR1 SEHNR and CDR2 FQNEAQ come from the germline V gene (reference sequence). The DNA for the CDR3 is TGTGCCAGCAGTTACGAGGTTGGCTTGGACAGGGCCTTC. This translates into CASSYEVGLDRAF.

The chain joins TRBV28 to TRBJ1-4; the D is unclear. Germline-derived CDR1 and CDR2 are MDHEN and SYDVKM. The CDR3 sequence is 13 residues long. V lost 2 bases and J lost 5, with 6 bases in between. The chain's CDR3 is CASSLNRNEKLFF. CDR3 coding DNA: TGTGCCAGCAGTTTAAACAGAAATGAAAAACTGTTTTTT.

This clone has only a few counts. The chain links TRBV6-6 to TRBJ2-2; maybe TRBD2 (7 bases). The ends were cut back, 2 bases at V and 6 bases at J, with 13 bases in the middle. The CDR3 runs 15 residues. Germline CDR1 is MNHNY and CDR2 is SVGAGI (reference sequence). CDR3 region: CASSYGGGQAGELFF. CDR3 nucleotides: TGTGCCAGCAGTTACGGGGGGGGCCAGGCCGGGGAGCTGTTTTTT.

This chain uses TRBV5-4 with TRBJ2-5, with TRBD2 matching 10 bases. The assigned J gene may be wrong: the sequence end matches TRBJ2-7 better. CDR3 length: 18 amino acids. The V gene's germline CDR1 is SGHNT and CDR2 YYREEE (reference sequence). The CDR3: CASSPTRTSGSLSYEQYF. The CDR3 nucleotides are TGTGCCAGCAGCCCCACCAGGACTAGCGGAAGCCTTTCCTACGAGCAGTACTTC.

The sample holds one count of this clone. The chain links TRBV11-2 to TRBJ2-7; perhaps TRBD2 as D (6 bases). The CDR3 totals 15 residues. The germline V gene encodes CDR1 SGHAT and CDR2 FQNNGV. V gave up 5 bases and J gave up 0 bases, with 14 bases separating them. The CDR3 reads CASSQGTLSSYEQYF. The CDR3, as DNA: TGTGCCAGCAGCCAAGGGACTCTGAGCTCCTACGAGCAGTACTTC.

The V call is TRBV11-2, the J call TRBJ2-1, with D maybe TRBD1 (5 bases). This CDR3 comprises 12 residues. V shed 1 base and J shed 10 bases, with 8 bases lying between them. Germline assignment: CDR1 SGHAT and CDR2 FQNNGV. The CDR3 loop reads CASSLVPGEQFF. Written as DNA, the CDR3 is TGTGCCAGCAGCTTAGTTCCAGGGGAGCAGTTCTTC.

As for this clone: This sample also contains other DNA sequences that code for the same CDR3. The rearrangement joins TRBV20-1 to TRBJ1-1; the D is unclear. V was pared by 3 bases and J by 3 bases, with 5 bases between. CDR1 and CDR2 from the germline V gene are DFQATT and SNEGSKA (reference sequence). The CDR3 contains 11 residues. This CDR3 is CSARLDTEAFF. CDR3 DNA sequence: TGCAGTGCTAGGCTAGACACTGAAGCTTTCTTT.

The CDR3 here is CAISTTSAPDEQYF. In nucleotides, the CDR3 is TGTGCCATCAGTACGACTAGCGCCCCCGACGAGCAGTACTTC. The chain joins TRBV10-3 to TRBJ2-5, with 8 bases matching TRBD2. The better agreement between TRBJ2-7 and the DNA end casts doubt on the J call. The V gene's germline CDR1 is ENHRY and CDR2 SYGVKD. The CDR3 runs to 14 residues.

V is TRBV5-4 and J is TRBJ2-5, with 8 bases lining up with TRBD2. The CDR3 is 15 amino acids. V was clipped by 5 bases and J by 5 bases; unmatched bases: 11. Germline loops: CDR1 SGHNT, CDR2 YYREEE (reference sequence). The CDR3 here is CASSITGGEGETQYF. The CDR3 coding sequence is TGTGCCAGCAGTATTACGGGGGGGGAGGGGGAGACCCAGTACTTC.

The genes are TRBV5-1 and TRBJ1-4; D remains unclear. The CDR3 has 15 residues. Trimming shortened V by 4 bases and J by 10 bases, and 20 bases separated the two germline ends. Germline V gene data show CDR1 as SGHRS and CDR2 as YFSETQ. The CDR3 coding sequence is TGCGCCAGCAGCGCAACTGAGTCTCCCGCCGGAAAACTGTTTTTT. This sequence encodes CASSATESPAGKLFF.

The rearrangement uses TRBV9 and TRBJ2-7, with a possible D match to TRBD1 (6 bases). V was trimmed by 4 bases and J by 2 bases, leaving 13 bases between them. This CDR3 has 14 residues. Germline CDR1 SGDLS, CDR2 YYNGEE. The CDR3 protein is CASSFRDTPYEQYF. DNA of the CDR3: TGTGCCAGCAGCTTCCGGGACACTCCCTACGAGCAGTACTTC.

This chain joins TRBV4-2 and TRBJ2-1; 7 bases are a match to TRBD2. Per the germline V gene, CDR1 is LGHNA and CDR2 is YNFKEQ. The CDR3 is made up of 15 amino acids. V lost 4 bases, J lost 7 bases, and 10 bases stayed unmatched. CDR3 sequence reads: CASSPTSLSRNEQFF. CDR3 nucleotide sequence: TGTGCCAGCAGCCCGACTAGCTTGTCACGGAATGAGCAGTTCTTC.

V and J are TRBV7-9 and TRBJ2-5; 9 nucleotides align to TRBD2. The CDR3 is 15 residues long. Germline assignment: CDR1 SEHNR and CDR2 FQNEAQ (reference sequence). Trimming cost V 5 bases and J 3 bases; bases outside gene matches: 7. The CDR3 nucleotides read TGTGCCAGCAGCACCCCGGGACTAGCCGAAGAGACCCAGTACTTC. Its protein product is CASSTPGLAEETQYF.

The chain employs TRBV4-3 and TRBJ1-6; TRBD1 matches 7 bases. This CDR3 contains 16 residues. CDR1 and CDR2 from the germline V gene are LGHNA and YSLEER. Trimming removed 0 bases from V and 5 bases from J; junction bases left unmatched: 4. The CDR3 coding sequence is TGCGCCAGCAGCCAAGATTCTGGACAGGATAATTCACCCCTCCACTTT. Translation: CASSQDSGQDNSPLHF.